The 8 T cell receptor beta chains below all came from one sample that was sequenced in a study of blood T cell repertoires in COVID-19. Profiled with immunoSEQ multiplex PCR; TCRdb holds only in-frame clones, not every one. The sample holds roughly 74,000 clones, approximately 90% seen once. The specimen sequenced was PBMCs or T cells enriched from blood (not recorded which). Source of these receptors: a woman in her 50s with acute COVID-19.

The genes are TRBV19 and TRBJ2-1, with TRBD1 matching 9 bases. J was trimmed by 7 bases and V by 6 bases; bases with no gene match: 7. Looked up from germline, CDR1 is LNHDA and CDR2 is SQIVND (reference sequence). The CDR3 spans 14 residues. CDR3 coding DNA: TGTGCCAGTAGACCGGGACAGGGAAAAAATGAGCAGTTCTTC. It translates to CASRPGQGKNEQFF. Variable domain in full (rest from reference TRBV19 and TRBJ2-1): DGGITQSPKYLFRKEGQNVTLSCEQNLNHDAMYWYRQDPGQGLRLIYYSQIVNDFQKGDIAEGYSVSREKKESFPLTVTSAQKNPTAFYLCASRPGQGKNEQFFGPGTRLTVL.

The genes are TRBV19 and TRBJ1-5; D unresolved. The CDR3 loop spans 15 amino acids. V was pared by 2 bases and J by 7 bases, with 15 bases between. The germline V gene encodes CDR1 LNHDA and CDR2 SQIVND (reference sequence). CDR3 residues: CASSISGDYWQPQHF. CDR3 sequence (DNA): TGTGCCAGTAGTATAAGCGGGGATTATTGGCAGCCCCAGCATTTT.

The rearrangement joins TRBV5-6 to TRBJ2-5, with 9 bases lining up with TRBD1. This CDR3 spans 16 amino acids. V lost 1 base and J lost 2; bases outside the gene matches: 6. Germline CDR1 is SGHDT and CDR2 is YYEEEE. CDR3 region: CASSLIGTGTQETQYF. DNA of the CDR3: TGTGCCAGCAGCTTGATTGGGACAGGGACTCAAGAGACCCAGTACTTC. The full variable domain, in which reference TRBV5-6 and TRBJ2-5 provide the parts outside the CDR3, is DAGVTQSPTHLIKTRGQQVTLRCSPKSGHDTVSWYQQALGQGPQFIFQYYEEEERQRGNFPDRFSGHQFPNYSSELNVNALLLGDSALYLCASSLIGTGTQETQYFGPGTRLLVL.

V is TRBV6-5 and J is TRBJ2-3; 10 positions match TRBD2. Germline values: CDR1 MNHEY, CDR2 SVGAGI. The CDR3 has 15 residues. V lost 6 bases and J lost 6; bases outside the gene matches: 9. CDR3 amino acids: CASRTLAGEGDTQYF. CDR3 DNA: TGTGCCAGCAGAACCCTAGCGGGAGAGGGGGATACGCAGTATTTT.

This chain's CDR3 is CASVTGGGGYTF. Here the CDR3 DNA reads TGTGCCAGCGTGACAGGGGGAGGAGGCTACACCTTC. This sequence joins TRBV6-5 and TRBJ1-2; 9 positions agree with TRBD1. CDR3 length equals 12 residues. The germline V gene encodes CDR1 MNHEY and CDR2 SVGAGI. Unmatched junction bases numbered 6, after V lost 8 bases and J lost 8 bases.

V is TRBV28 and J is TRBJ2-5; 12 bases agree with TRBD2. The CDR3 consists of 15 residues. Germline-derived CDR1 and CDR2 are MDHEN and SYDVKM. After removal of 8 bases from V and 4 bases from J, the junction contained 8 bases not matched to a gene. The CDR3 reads CASYPSGRAGETQYF. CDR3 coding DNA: TGTGCCAGCTATCCTAGCGGGAGGGCCGGAGAGACCCAGTACTTC. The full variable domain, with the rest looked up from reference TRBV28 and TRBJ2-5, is DVKVTQSSRYLVKRTGEKVFLECVQDMDHENMFWYRQDPGLGLRLIYFSYDVKMKEKGDIPEGYSVSREKKERFSLILESASTNQTSMYLCASYPSGRAGETQYFGPGTRLLVL.

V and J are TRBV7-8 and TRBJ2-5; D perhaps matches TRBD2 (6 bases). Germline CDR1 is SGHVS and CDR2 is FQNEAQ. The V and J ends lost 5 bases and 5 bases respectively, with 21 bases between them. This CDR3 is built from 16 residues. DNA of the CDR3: TGTGCCAGCAGCGCCCGACTAGAGGGATCGTCTGAGACCCAGTACTTC. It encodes CASSARLEGSSETQYF.

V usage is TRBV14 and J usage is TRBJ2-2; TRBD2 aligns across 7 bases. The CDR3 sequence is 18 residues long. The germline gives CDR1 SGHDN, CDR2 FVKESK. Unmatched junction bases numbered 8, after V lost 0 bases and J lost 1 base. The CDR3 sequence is CASSQETPQRENTGELFF. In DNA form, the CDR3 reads TGTGCCAGCAGCCAAGAGACCCCACAGCGGGAGAACACCGGGGAGCTGTTTTTT.